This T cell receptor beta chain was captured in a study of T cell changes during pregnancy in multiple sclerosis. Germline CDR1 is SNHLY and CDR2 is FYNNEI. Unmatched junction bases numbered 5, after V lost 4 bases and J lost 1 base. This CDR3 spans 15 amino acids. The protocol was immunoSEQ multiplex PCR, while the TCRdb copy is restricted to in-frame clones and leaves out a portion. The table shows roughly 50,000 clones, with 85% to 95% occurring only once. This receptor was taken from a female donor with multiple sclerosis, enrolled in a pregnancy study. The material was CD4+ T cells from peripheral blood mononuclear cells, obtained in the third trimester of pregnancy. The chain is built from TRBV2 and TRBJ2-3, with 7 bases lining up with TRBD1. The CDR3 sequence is CASSVGTAGTDTQYF. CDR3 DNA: TGTGCCAGCAGTGTGGGGACAGCGGGCACAGATACGCAGTATTTT.